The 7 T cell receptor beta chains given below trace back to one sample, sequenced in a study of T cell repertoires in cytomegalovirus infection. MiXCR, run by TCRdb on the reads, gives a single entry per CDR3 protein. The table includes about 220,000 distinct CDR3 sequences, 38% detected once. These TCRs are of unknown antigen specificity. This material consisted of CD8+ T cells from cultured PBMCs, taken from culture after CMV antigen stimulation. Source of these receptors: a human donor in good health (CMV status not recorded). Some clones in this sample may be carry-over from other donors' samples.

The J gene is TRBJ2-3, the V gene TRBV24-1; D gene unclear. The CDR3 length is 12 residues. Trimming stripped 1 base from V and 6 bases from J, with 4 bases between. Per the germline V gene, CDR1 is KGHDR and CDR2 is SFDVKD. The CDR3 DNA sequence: TGTGCCACCAGTGATTTAGAGGATACGCAGTATTTT. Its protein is CATSDLEDTQYF.

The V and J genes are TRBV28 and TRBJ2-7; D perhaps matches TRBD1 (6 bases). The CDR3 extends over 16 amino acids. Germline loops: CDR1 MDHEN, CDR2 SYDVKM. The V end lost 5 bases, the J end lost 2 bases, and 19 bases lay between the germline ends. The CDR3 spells CASSPIGPGDPYEQYF. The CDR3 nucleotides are TGTGCCAGCAGTCCGATCGGGCCAGGGGACCCCTACGAGCAGTACTTC.

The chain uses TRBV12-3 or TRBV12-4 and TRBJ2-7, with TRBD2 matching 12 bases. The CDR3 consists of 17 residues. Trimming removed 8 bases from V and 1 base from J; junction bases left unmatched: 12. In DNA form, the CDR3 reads TGTGCCAGCCAACTAGCGGGAGGACAGGGGGGTTCCTACGAGCAGTACTTC. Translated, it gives CASQLAGGQGGSYEQYF.

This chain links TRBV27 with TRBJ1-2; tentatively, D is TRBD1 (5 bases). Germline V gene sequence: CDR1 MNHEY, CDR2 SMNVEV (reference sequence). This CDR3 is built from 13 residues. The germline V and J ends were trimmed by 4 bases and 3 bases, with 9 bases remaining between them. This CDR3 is CASSYRGDYGYTF. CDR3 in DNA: TGTGCCAGCAGTTATAGGGGTGACTATGGCTACACCTTC.

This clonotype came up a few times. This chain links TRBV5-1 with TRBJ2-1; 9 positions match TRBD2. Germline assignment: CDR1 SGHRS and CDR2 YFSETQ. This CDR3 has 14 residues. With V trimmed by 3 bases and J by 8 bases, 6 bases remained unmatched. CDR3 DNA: TGCGCCAGCAGCTCGAGCGGCGGGAGGGATGAGCAGTTCTTC. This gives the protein CASSSSGGRDEQFF. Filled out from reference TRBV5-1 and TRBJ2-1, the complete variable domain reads KAGVTQTPRYLIKTRGQQVTLSCSPISGHRSVSWYQQTPGQGLQFLFEYFSETQRNKGNFPGRFSGRQFSNSRSEMNVSTLELGDSALYLCASSSSGGRDEQFFGPGTRLTVL.

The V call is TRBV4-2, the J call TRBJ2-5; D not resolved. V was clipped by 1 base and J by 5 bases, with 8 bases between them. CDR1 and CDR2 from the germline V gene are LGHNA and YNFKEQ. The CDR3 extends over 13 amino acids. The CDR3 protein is CASSQVKQETQYF. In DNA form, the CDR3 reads TGTGCCAGCAGCCAAGTAAAGCAGGAGACCCAGTACTTC.

The CDR3 DNA reads as TGTGCCAGCAGCCAATGGACAGGGCCTGATCGGGAGCAGTACTTC. Amino acids: CASSQWTGPDREQYF. This chain joins TRBV4-2 and TRBJ2-7, with TRBD1 matching 8 bases. The CDR3 is 15 amino acids. With V trimmed by 2 bases and J by 7 bases, 10 bases remained unmatched. Per the germline V gene, CDR1 is LGHNA and CDR2 is YNFKEQ.